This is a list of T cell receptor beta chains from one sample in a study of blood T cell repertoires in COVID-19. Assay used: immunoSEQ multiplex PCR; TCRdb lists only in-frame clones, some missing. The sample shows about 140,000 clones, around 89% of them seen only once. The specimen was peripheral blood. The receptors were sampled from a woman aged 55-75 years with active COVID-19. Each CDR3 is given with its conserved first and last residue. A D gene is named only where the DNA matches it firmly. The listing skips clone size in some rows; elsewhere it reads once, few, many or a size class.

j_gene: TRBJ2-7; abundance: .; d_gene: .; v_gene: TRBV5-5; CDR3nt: TGTGCCAGCAGCCGGCCAGGAGGGCTAGTCTACGAGCAGTACTTC; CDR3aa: CASSRPGGLVYEQYF
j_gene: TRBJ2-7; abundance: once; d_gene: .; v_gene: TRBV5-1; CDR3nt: TGCGCCAGCGGACCGGGCGGGTCCTACGAGCAGTACTTC; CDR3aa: CASGPGGSYEQYF
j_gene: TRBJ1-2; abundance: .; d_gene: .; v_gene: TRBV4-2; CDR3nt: TGTGCCAGCAGCCAAGATTCTGGGCTTGTCGTCTATGGCTACACCTTC; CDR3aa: CASSQDSGLVVYGYTF
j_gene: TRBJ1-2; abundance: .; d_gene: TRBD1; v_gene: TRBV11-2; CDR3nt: TGTGCCAGCAGTTTCCTCGGGGACAGGGACTATGGCTACACCTTC; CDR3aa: CASSFLGDRDYGYTF
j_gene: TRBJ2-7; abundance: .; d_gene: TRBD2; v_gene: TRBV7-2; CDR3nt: TGTGCCAGCAGCCCTCTAGCGGGAGGTAGGCAGTACTTC; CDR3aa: CASSPLAGGRQYF
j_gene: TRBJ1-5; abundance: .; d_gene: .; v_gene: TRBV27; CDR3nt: TGTGCCAGCAGTTTATCGGGGACTCGGATCCCCCAGCATTTT; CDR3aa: CASSLSGTRIPQHF
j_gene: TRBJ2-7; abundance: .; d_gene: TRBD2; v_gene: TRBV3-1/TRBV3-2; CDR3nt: TGTGCCAGCAGTCGAGGGGAGGGCAGGACGGAGCAGTACTTC; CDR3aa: CASSRGEGRTEQYF
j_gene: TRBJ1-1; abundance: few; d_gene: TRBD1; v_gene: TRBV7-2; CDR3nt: TGTGCCAGCAGCTCCTCTTTGGACAGGGGGCGTCGGAACACTGAAGCTTTCTTT; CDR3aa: CASSSSLDRGRRNTEAFF
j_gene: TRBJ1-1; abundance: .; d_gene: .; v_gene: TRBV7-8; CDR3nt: TGTGCCAGCAGCTTGGGGGGGCGAAACACTGAAGCTTTCTTT; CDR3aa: CASSLGGRNTEAFF
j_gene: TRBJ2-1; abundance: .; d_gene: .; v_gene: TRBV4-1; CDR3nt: TGCGCCAGCAGCCAAGTAATGCCAGGGGATGAGCAGTTCTTC; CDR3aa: CASSQVMPGDEQFF
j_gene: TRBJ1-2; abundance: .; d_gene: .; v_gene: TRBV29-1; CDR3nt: TGCAGCGTCCAGAGGAGCCCCGAGGTGACCTATGGCTACACCTTC; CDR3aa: CSVQRSPEVTYGYTF